A selection of T cell receptor beta chains follows, all from one sample in a study of neoadjuvant nivolumab and ipilimumab in lung cancer. Clones were read by immunoSEQ multiplex PCR, and TCRdb kept only the in-frame ones, dropping some. In the table there are 40,000 to 55,000 clones, 75% to 90% of which are singletons. The starting material was blood, obtained before neoadjuvant nivolumab, alone or with ipilimumab. These receptors were obtained from an adult with non-small cell lung cancer. Some clones in this sample may be carry-over from other donors' samples. The CDR3 runs from the conserved cysteine through the conserved F or W. The order of the fields is V gene, clone size, J gene, D gene, CDR3 DNA, CDR3 protein. The D gene is left open where the match is weak. The listing skips clone size in some rows; elsewhere it reads once, few, many or a size class.

>TRBV6-6|.|TRBJ2-3|.
TGTGCGACGTGCCCTACGATCACAGATACGCAGTATTTT
CATCPTITDTQYF
>TRBV15|few|TRBJ1-5|TRBD1
TGTGCCACCAGCAGAGGGGACAGGGTTACCCAGCCCCAGCATTTT
CATSRGDRVTQPQHF
>TRBV6-5|.|TRBJ1-1|TRBD1
TGTGCCAGCAGTCCGCGACAGGGGGCGCGCACTGAAGCTTTCTTT
CASSPRQGARTEAFF
>TRBV7-9|.|TRBJ2-3|TRBD2
TGTGCCAGCAGCCCAAGTAGCGGGAGTAGGGCAGATACGCAGTATTTT
CASSPSSGSRADTQYF
>TRBV12-5|.|TRBJ2-1|.
TGTGCTAGTGGTGTCCCCGGGATCTCCTACAATGAGCAGTTCTTC
CASGVPGISYNEQFF
>TRBV25-1|.|TRBJ1-5|.
TGTGCCAGCAGTGAAATAGGAAGGGATCAGCCCCAGCATTTT
CASSEIGRDQPQHF
>TRBV7-9|.|TRBJ2-1|TRBD2
TGTGCCAGCATCATAGGACTAGCGGATTACAATGAGCAGTTCTTC
CASIIGLADYNEQFF
>TRBV30|.|TRBJ1-1|.
TGTGCCTTCACGGGACAACTGAACACTGAAGCTTTCTTT
CAFTGQLNTEAFF
>TRBV11-2|.|TRBJ2-3|.
TGTGCCAGCACCTCAAGTCAAGGGGGCACAGATACGCAGTATTTT
CASTSSQGGTDTQYF
>TRBV27|.|TRBJ2-5|TRBD2
TGTGCCAGCAAGAGGCGGGAGTACCAAGAGACCCAGTACTTC
CASKRREYQETQYF
>TRBV9|.|TRBJ2-1|TRBD2
TGTGCCAGCAGCGTAGTAGCGGGGTATAGCTCCTACAATGAGCAGTTCTTC
CASSVVAGYSSYNEQFF
>TRBV30|few|TRBJ1-2|.
TGTGCCTGGCAGGGGAGCCCCTATGGCTACACCTTC
CAWQGSPYGYTF
>TRBV4-2|medium-sized|TRBJ1-2|.
TGTGCCAGCAGCCAGCACCCTGGGGAGGGTAACTATGGCTACACCTTC
CASSQHPGEGNYGYTF
>TRBV7-2|.|TRBJ1-1|.
TGTGCCAGCAGCTCAGAGGGAGGGGTTACTGAAGCTTTCTTT
CASSSEGGVTEAFF
>TRBV5-1|.|TRBJ2-5|.
TGCGCCAGCAGCTTTGGGGGAGGCCAAGAGACCCAGTACTTC
CASSFGGGQETQYF
>TRBV14|.|TRBJ2-5|.
TGTGCCAGCAGCCAAGCCTTCAGGCAGCAAGAGACCCAGTACTTC
CASSQAFRQQETQYF
>TRBV7-2|.|TRBJ2-7|TRBD2
TGTGCCAGCAGCTTACGGACTAGCAGGGACGAGCAGTACTTC
CASSLRTSRDEQYF
>TRBV7-2|.|TRBJ2-7|.
TGTGCCAGCAGCTTACGTCTAGCTGGCTACGAGCAGTACTTC
CASSLRLAGYEQYF
>TRBV5-1|once|TRBJ2-3|.
TGCGCCAGCAGGATGGATAGGGATACGCAGTATTTT
CASRMDRDTQYF
>TRBV6-1|few|TRBJ1-1|.
TGTGCCAGCAGTGACAGGGGTATGGCTGAAGCTTTCTTT
CASSDRGMAEAFF
>TRBV6-1|.|TRBJ1-2|.
TGTGCCAGCGGCCCCGCGGGCTACTATGGCTACACCTTC
CASGPAGYYGYTF
>TRBV9|.|TRBJ1-1|TRBD1
TGTGCCAGCAGCGAAGGGGGCCCGAACACTGAAGCTTTCTTT
CASSEGGPNTEAFF
>TRBV7-3|.|TRBJ2-1|TRBD2
TGTGCCAGCGGGACTAGCGGGTACAATGAGCAGTTCTTC
CASGTSGYNEQFF
>TRBV15|.|TRBJ2-7|.
TGTGCCACCAGCAGAGATCGGGCGGTGGCCTCCTACGAGCAGTACTTC
CATSRDRAVASYEQYF
>TRBV6-1|.|TRBJ1-1|.
TGTGCCAGCAGCTGGGGGGAGACTGAAGCTTTCTTT
CASSWGETEAFF
>TRBV5-1|.|TRBJ2-1|TRBD2
TGCGCCAGCAGCTTGGTTGCTGGCGGGAGAAATGAGCAGTTCTTC
CASSLVAGGRNEQFF
>TRBV13|once|TRBJ1-1|TRBD1
TGTGCCAGCAGCCTAAGGACAGGTGGGCTTAGAGCTTTCTTT
CASSLRTGGLRAFF
>TRBV27|.|TRBJ2-1|TRBD1
TGTGCCAGCAGTTTCCTTGACAGGGCTCAACGCGAGCAGTTCTTC
CASSFLDRAQREQFF
>TRBV25-1|.|TRBJ2-7|TRBD1
TGTGCCAGCAGTGAATATACAGGGGGGAGCGAGCAGTACTTC
CASSEYTGGSEQYF
>TRBV15|.|TRBJ1-5|.
TGTGCCACCAGCCCGGCCAGGAATAGCAATCAGCCCCAGCATTTT
CATSPARNSNQPQHF
>TRBV6-6|.|TRBJ2-7|.
TGTGCCAGCAGTCCGGGGCCCTTCGAGCAGTACTTC
CASSPGPFEQYF
>TRBV5-1|once|TRBJ2-1|TRBD2
TGCGCCAGCAACCTAGCGGGAGGAGGCAATGAGCAGTTCTTC
CASNLAGGGNEQFF
>TRBV6-5|.|TRBJ2-7|TRBD1
TGTGCCAGCAGTTACGTAACCACAGGGGACTACGAGCAGTACTTC
CASSYVTTGDYEQYF
>TRBV18|once|TRBJ2-6|.
TGTGCCAGCCGCCCCGAGAGCGGGGCCAACGTCCTGACTTTC
CASRPESGANVLTF
>TRBV7-8|.|TRBJ1-5|.
TGTGCCAGCAGCCGGTATAGCAATCAGCCCCAGCATTTT
CASSRYSNQPQHF
>TRBV10-2|.|TRBJ2-6|TRBD2
TGCGCCAGTCTAATAGCGGGAGGGATCTCTGGGGCCAACGTCCTGACTTTC
CASLIAGGISGANVLTF
>TRBV10-2|.|TRBJ2-7|.
TGCGCCAGCAGCGCCAGCTACGAGCAGTACTTC
CASSASYEQYF
>TRBV6-5|.|TRBJ1-2|TRBD1
TGTGCCAGCAGACCCGGGACAGGGCCCGGCTACACCTTC
CASRPGTGPGYTF
>TRBV9|.|TRBJ1-3|.
TGTGCCAGCAGCGTAGGCTTCACGAGCTCTGGAAACACCATATATTTT
CASSVGFTSSGNTIYF
>TRBV7-3|.|TRBJ2-2|.
TGTGCCAGCAGCTCCCTGGGGACAACGAACACCGGGGAGCTGTTTTTT
CASSSLGTTNTGELFF
>TRBV18|.|TRBJ2-2|.
TGTGCCAGCTCACCCCACCAGTGGGGGAACACCGGGGAGCTGTTTTTT
CASSPHQWGNTGELFF
>TRBV4-3|.|TRBJ2-7|TRBD2
TGCGCCAGCAGCCACGGGACTAGCGGGAGGAACTACGAGCAGTACTTC
CASSHGTSGRNYEQYF
>TRBV9|once|TRBJ2-7|TRBD1
TGTGCCAGCACCCCTGGTGGGACAGGGACGTCCTACGAGCAGTACTTC
CASTPGGTGTSYEQYF
>TRBV27|.|TRBJ1-1|.
TGTGCCAGCAAAGGTGCAGGGGTTAGAAACACTGAAGCTTTCTTT
CASKGAGVRNTEAFF
>TRBV7-8|.|TRBJ2-5|.
TGTGCCAGCAGCCGGGACCCGATGAGGGAGACCCAGTACTTC
CASSRDPMRETQYF
>TRBV27|once|TRBJ2-1|TRBD1
TGTGCCAGCAGTCCGACAGGGGGGTTATACAATGAGCAGTTCTTC
CASSPTGGLYNEQFF
>TRBV7-3|.|TRBJ1-1|.
TGTGCCAGCAGCTTAAGGATGTCCACTGAAGCTTTCTTT
CASSLRMSTEAFF
>TRBV30|.|TRBJ2-5|.
TGTGCCTGGAGTGCCGACAGGCCACAGACCCAGTACTTC
CAWSADRPQTQYF
>TRBV5-1|.|TRBJ2-1|.
TGCGCCAGCAGCTTGAGAGGCAGGAACCTCTACAATGAGCAGTTCTTC
CASSLRGRNLYNEQFF
>TRBV6-1|once|TRBJ2-6|TRBD2
TGTGCCAGCAGTGGACTAGCGGGAGGTGGGGCCAACGTCCTGACTTTC
CASSGLAGGGANVLTF